This T cell receptor beta chain comes out of a study of T-cell reconstitution after alpha-beta-depleted transplantation in children. The library targeted TCRbeta and was prepared with unique molecular identifiers. TCRdb reprocessed the PCR reads with MiXCR, giving one entry per CDR3 protein. The sample lists about a million distinct CDR3 sequences, about 29% occurring once. Whole-study findings and limits: There were reportedly several hundred expanded graft clones from which alpha-beta T cells came about two months after transplant.

Concerning this clonotype itself: Antigen unknown.

The sequence was obtained from a boy in the first two years of life who had a stem cell transplant for SCID, so the T cells may come from the graft donor. Sequenced here: PBMCs, mostly from graft donor cells, sampled 360 days after TCRalphabeta/CD19-depleted stem cell transplant.

CDR3 in amino acids: CATSDSAGLGYEQYF. In DNA form, the CDR3 reads TGTGCCACCAGTGATTCGGCGGGGCTGGGCTACGAGCAGTACTTC. The rearrangement joins TRBV24-1 to TRBJ2-7, with a possible D match to TRBD2 (6 bases). CDR3 length: 15 residues. From germline, CDR1 is KGHDR and CDR2 SFDVKD. V lost 2 bases and J lost 3, with 13 bases in between.